This TCR beta chain emerged from a study of CD8 T cells in ankylosing spondylitis. This clonotype was seen more than once but under ten times. Its antigen is not identified. Each CDR3 protein is one row after TCRdb ran MiXCR on the 5' RACE reads. Here the sample spans almost 250,000 distinct CDR3 sequences, roughly 32% being singletons. Looked up from germline, CDR1 is LNHNV and CDR2 is YYDKDF (reference sequence). The V end was cut by 4 bases, the J end by 0 bases, with 7 bases between. The CDR3 contains 13 residues. Study findings and constraints: There was reportedly significant enrichment of clones that were disease-linked in matched ankylosing spondylitis synovial fluid.

The sequence derives from a male donor with ankylosing spondylitis or in good health (not recorded which). The V gene is TRBV15, the J gene TRBJ2-7, with D possibly matching TRBD2 (6 bases). What was sequenced was blood, either unsorted or a sorted T cell fraction (not recorded which). CDR3 amino acids: CATSTGVSYEQYF. The CDR3 DNA reads TGTGCCACCAGCACGGGGGTCTCCTACGAGCAGTACTTC.